This passage covers 28 T cell receptor beta chains from one sample sequenced in a study of blood T cells in healthy people across ages. Sample-barcoded 5' priming and a J-beta primer mix drove a second PCR of roughly 7 to 11 cycles. A single record per CDR3 protein comes from TCRdb applying MiXCR to the 5' RACE reads. The sample lists 750,000 to 950,000 distinct CDR3 sequences; roughly 29% were seen once. The same sample was also used in a study of T cells of mothers and their children.

The sample comprised blood. These receptors originate from a woman between 40 and 50 years old in good health.

The sample holds a few counts of this clonotype. The V and J genes are TRBV7-2 and TRBJ2-2, with D unresolved. This CDR3 is 12 amino acids long. The germline V gene has CDR1 SGHTA and CDR2 FQGNSA. V lost 5 bases and J 6 bases, leaving 7 bases between the germline ends. CDR3 DNA sequence: TGTGCCAGCAGCGGATCTCCCGGGGAGCTGTTTTTT. Translated: CASSGSPGELFF.

The chain recombines TRBV5-1 with TRBJ1-1; 9 nucleotides match TRBD1. The CDR3 contains 14 residues. V was pared by 4 bases and J by 6 bases, with 7 bases of the junction left unmatched. Germline CDR1 and CDR2: SGHRS and YFSETQ. The CDR3 nucleotides are TGCGCCAGCAGCCTGGGGACAGGGAGGGCTGAAGCTTTCTTT. It codes for CASSLGTGRAEAFF.

For the CDR3, the DNA is TGTGCCAGCAGTTACTTTGCGGGGGGCCCCCCAGAGACCCAGTACTTC. Translated, it gives CASSYFAGGPPETQYF. The chain joins TRBV6-6 to TRBJ2-5, with 8 bases aligning to TRBD2. Germline V gene lookup returns CDR1 MNHNY and CDR2 SVGAGI (reference sequence). The CDR3 contains 16 residues. The ends lost 1 base at V and 4 bases at J; junction bases unmatched: 8.

About this clonotype: One end of the junction varies from germline; a read error may be responsible. The genes are TRBV12-3 or TRBV12-4 and TRBJ2-3; the D gene is possibly TRBD1 (5 bases). The CDR3 totals 15 residues. Here the CDR3 reads CACSLDRTRSDTQYF. The CDR3 region has the DNA TGTGCCTGCAGTTTAGATCGGACAAGGTCAGATACGCAGTATTTT.

This clonotype has just a few counts. This chain uses TRBV5-6 with TRBJ1-1; the D is unclear. Trimming took 0 bases from V and 8 from J, leaving 5 bases between them. This CDR3 region has 11 residues. Germline-derived CDR1 and CDR2 are SGHDT and YYEEEE. CDR3 region: CASSLEAEAFF. The CDR3 nucleotides read TGTGCCAGCAGCTTGGAGGCCGAAGCTTTCTTT.

This sequence joins TRBV27 and TRBJ1-4, with D hard to call. The length of the CDR3 is 15 residues. Trimming stripped 4 bases from V and 8 bases from J, with 17 bases between. Germline CDR1 reads MNHEY; CDR2 reads SMNVEV (reference sequence). The chain's CDR3 is CASSSPIGGGEKLFF. For the CDR3, the DNA is TGTGCCAGCAGTTCCCCGATCGGAGGAGGGGAAAAACTGTTTTTT.

Many counts were recorded for this clonotype. V gene TRBV5-5 combines with J gene TRBJ1-1; no clear D. This CDR3 spans 17 amino acids. Germline CDR1 is SGHKS and CDR2 is YYEKEE (reference sequence). The V gene lost 4 bases and the J gene lost 0 bases, with 19 bases spanning the gap. CDR3 DNA sequence: TGTGCCAGCAGCCACGAGTTCCCAAGTTTGCTGAACACTGAAGCTTTCTTT. Encoded protein: CASSHEFPSLLNTEAFF. Variable domain in full (rest from reference TRBV5-5 and TRBJ1-1): DAGVTQSPTHLIKTRGQQVTLRCSPISGHKSVSWYQQVLGQGPQFIFQYYEKEERGRGNFPDRFSARQFPNYSSELNVNALLLGDSALYLCASSHEFPSLLNTEAFFGQGTRLTVV.

This clonotype was detected ten times or more. The chain couples TRBV14 to TRBJ2-7, with D possibly TRBD2 on 6 matching bases. Germline loops: CDR1 SGHDN, CDR2 FVKESK. This CDR3 is built from 13 residues. V was pared by 0 bases and J by 8 bases, with 11 bases between. The chain's CDR3 is CASSQDREAQQYF. In nucleotides, the CDR3 is TGTGCCAGCAGCCAAGATAGGGAGGCCCAGCAGTACTTC.

This clonotype was seen at least ten times. This rearrangement joins TRBV11-3 to TRBJ2-1; D is tentatively TRBD1 or TRBD2 (5 bases each). The V and J ends lost 1 base and 6 bases respectively, with 7 bases between them. Per the germline V gene, CDR1 is SGHNT and CDR2 is YENEEA. The CDR3 loop spans 13 amino acids. The CDR3 DNA sequence: TGTGCCAGCAGCTTAGGAGGGACCAATGAGCAGTTCTTC. Amino acid sequence: CASSLGGTNEQFF. Full variable domain (outside the CDR3, taken from reference TRBV11-3 and TRBJ2-1): EAGVVQSPRYKIIEKKQPVAFWCNPISGHNTLYWYLQNLGQGPELLIRYENEEAVDDSQLPKDRFSAERLKGVDSTLKIQPAELGDSAVYLCASSLGGTNEQFFGPGTRLTVL.

This clonotype was seen a few times. This rearrangement joins TRBV7-2 to TRBJ2-4, with 10 bases lining up with TRBD1. Trimming took 4 bases from V and 6 from J; bases not matched to a gene: 6. Germline lookup yields CDR1 SGHTA and CDR2 FQGNSA. This CDR3 has 15 amino acids. The CDR3 DNA reads as TGTGCCAGCAGCTCAGGACAGGGGGGAGGAAACATTCAGTACTTC. Translation gives CASSSGQGGGNIQYF. The variable domain in full, with the rest retrieved from reference TRBV7-2 and TRBJ2-4, is GAGVSQSPSNKVTEKGKDVELRCDPISGHTALYWYRQSLGQGLEFLIYFQGNSAPDKSGLPSDRFSAERTGGSVSTLTIQRTQQEDSAVYLCASSSGQGGGNIQYFGAGTRLSVL.

This clonotype was seen a handful of times. The gene calls are TRBV7-2 and TRBJ2-3; 8 bases align to TRBD2. Germline lookup yields CDR1 SGHTA and CDR2 FQGNSA. The CDR3 is made up of 15 amino acids. J was trimmed by 7 bases and V by 4 bases; bases with no gene match: 10. Here the CDR3 DNA reads TGTGCCAGCAGCTCCCCCGGGGGGGGCAAGAATACGCAGTATTTT. Translated: CASSSPGGGKNTQYF.

As for this clonotype: Since a much larger clone is just one base distant, this may be a read error. J is TRBJ2-1 and V is TRBV2, with a tentative D call TRBD2 (6 bases). The DNA end lines up better with TRBJ2-7; the J call may be wrong. Germline CDR1 reads SNHLY; CDR2 reads FYNNEI. The CDR3 is 15 amino acids. This CDR3 is CANSFSGLSYNEQYF. CDR3 DNA: TGTGCCAACAGCTTTAGCGGACTCTCCTACAATGAGCAGTACTTC.

This clonotype was picked up many times. V is TRBV7-9 and J is TRBJ2-3, with D hard to call. The germline V gene has CDR1 SEHNR and CDR2 FQNEAQ (reference sequence). V lost 4 bases and J 4 bases, leaving 9 bases between the germline ends. The CDR3 covers 13 residues. The CDR3 DNA is TGTGCCAGCAGCTCCCCTCCCCCAGATACGCAGTATTTT. Protein: CASSSPPPDTQYF.

The chain uses TRBV12-3 or TRBV12-4 and TRBJ1-2; tentative D call: TRBD1 (5 bases). The CDR3 consists of 15 residues. V was pared by 5 bases and J by 3 bases, with 16 bases between. The CDR3 protein is CASSIGQHRDYGYTF. The CDR3 DNA sequence: TGTGCCAGCAGTATCGGACAACACCGGGACTATGGCTACACCTTC.

Ten or more counts support this clonotype. A much larger clone is a single base away; this may be a read error. The genes are TRBV6-6 and TRBJ2-1; TRBD1 or TRBD2 may be the D gene (6 bases each). V lost 6 bases and J 6 bases, leaving 12 bases between the germline ends. The CDR3 sequence is 13 residues long. The germline V gene encodes CDR1 MNHNY and CDR2 SVGAGI (reference sequence). CDR3: CASRAGQSNEQFF. CDR3 sequence (DNA): TGTGCCAGCAGGGCGGGACAAAGCAATGAGCAGTTCTTC.

About this clonotype itself: A much larger clone lies one base from this, so it may be a read error. The genes are TRBV10-2 and TRBJ2-3, with D tentatively TRBD1 or TRBD2 (6 bases each). V lost 6 bases and J lost 6, with 13 bases in between. Germline V CDR1 and CDR2: WSHSY, SAAADI. The CDR3 is 13 amino acids. CDR3 amino acids: CASSQEGGDTQYF. The CDR3 DNA is TGCGCCAGCAGCCAAGAAGGGGGGGATACGCAGTATTTT.

This clonotype was found many times. This rearrangement joins TRBV4-1 to TRBJ2-7, with D possibly being TRBD1 (6 bases). Trimming removed 1 base from V and 0 bases from J, with 10 bases in between. The CDR3 contains 15 residues. Per germline, CDR1 MGHRA and CDR2 YSYEKL. This CDR3 reads CASSQVGANSYEQYF. The CDR3, as DNA: TGCGCCAGCAGCCAAGTGGGGGCCAACTCCTACGAGCAGTACTTC.

This clonotype was seen just once. This chain joins TRBV7-2 and TRBJ1-2; 10 bases line up with TRBD1. This CDR3 contains 15 residues. Germline values: CDR1 SGHTA, CDR2 FQGNSA. Trimming cost V 5 bases and J 7 bases; bases outside gene matches: 10. The DNA of the CDR3 is TGTGCCAGCAGCCTCCGACAGGGGGCGATGTGTGGCTACACCTTC. It specifies CASSLRQGAMCGYTF.

In its sample, this clonotype was seen many times. V usage is TRBV12-3 or TRBV12-4 and J usage is TRBJ2-7; D is perhaps TRBD1 (5 bases). V lost 5 bases and J lost 9, with 20 bases in between. This CDR3 is built from 14 residues. In nucleotides, the CDR3 is TGTGCCAGCAGTCGACAGTCCCCTCGAGGCGGGCAGTACTTC. Translation: CASSRQSPRGGQYF.

The genes are TRBV5-1 and TRBJ2-7; 8 bases map to TRBD2. The CDR3 contains 16 residues. Unmatched junction bases numbered 10, after V lost 2 bases and J lost 3 bases. Germline lookup yields CDR1 SGHRS and CDR2 YFSETQ. The CDR3 reads CASSFGRGLMGYEQYF. Here the CDR3 DNA reads TGCGCCAGCAGCTTCGGGAGGGGCCTTATGGGCTACGAGCAGTACTTC.

This clonotype was seen a handful of times. The genes are TRBV11-2 and TRBJ1-1, with a tentative D call TRBD1 (6 bases). Trimming took 2 bases from V and 4 from J, leaving 17 bases between them. Per germline, CDR1 SGHAT and CDR2 FQNNGV. This CDR3 region has 16 residues. The CDR3 DNA sequence: TGTGCCAGCAGCTTATCGGGGGGCCCCGTGTCCACTGAAGCTTTCTTT. Its protein product is CASSLSGGPVSTEAFF.

Remarks on this clonotype: This sequence may be a read error, since a much larger clone differs from it by one base. In DNA form, the CDR3 reads TGTGCCAGCAGCTTAACGTCCCTAATAGCCTACTACTCTGGGGCCAACGTCCTGACTTTC. Protein sequence: CASSLTSLIAYYSGANVLTF. This chain joins TRBV7-3 and TRBJ2-6; no clear D gene. The CDR3 covers 20 residues. The V and J ends lost 0 bases and 0 bases respectively, with 18 bases between them. CDR1 and CDR2 from the germline V gene are SGHTA and FQGTGA.

The chain carries TRBV28 and TRBJ1-6; 9 nucleotides align to TRBD1. CDR3 size: 14 residues. The junction had 5 bases not matched to a gene; V was cut back by 4 bases and J by 10 bases. Germline V gene lookup returns CDR1 MDHEN and CDR2 SYDVKM. CDR3 nucleotide sequence: TGTGCCAGCAGTTCCACGGGACAGGGATCACCCCTCCACTTT. Amino acids: CASSSTGQGSPLHF.

The V and J genes are TRBV5-1 and TRBJ1-2, with 7 bases fitting TRBD1. V was pared by 2 bases and J by 6 bases, with 10 bases of the junction left unmatched. Germline loops: CDR1 SGHRS, CDR2 YFSETQ. The CDR3 contains 15 residues. The CDR3, as DNA: TGCGCCAGCAGCTTCAGTTCGACAGGGATAGATGGCTACACCTTC. Translating it yields CASSFSSTGIDGYTF.

J is TRBJ2-2 and V is TRBV12-3 or TRBV12-4; D perhaps matches TRBD1 (7 bases). V was cut by 4 bases and J by 7 bases, with 16 bases left in between. The CDR3 has 15 amino acids. As DNA, the CDR3 is TGTGCCAGCAGTTCCCAGCAGGGGGGAAACGGGGAGCTGTTTTTT. It encodes CASSSQQGGNGELFF.

This clonotype showed up just once. V gene TRBV6-5 combines with J gene TRBJ1-1; 8 bases line up with TRBD1. J was trimmed by 6 bases and V by 5 bases; bases with no gene match: 11. The CDR3 is 15 amino acids. Germline CDR1 reads MNHEY; CDR2 reads SVGAGI. CDR3 in amino acids: CASSDRQGIRAEAFF. The CDR3 DNA reads TGTGCCAGCAGTGACAGACAGGGGATTAGGGCTGAAGCTTTCTTT.

In this sample, this clonotype turned up a few times. This chain links TRBV6-6 with TRBJ2-1; 8 positions agree with TRBD2. V was clipped by 4 bases and J by 4 bases; unmatched bases: 9. The CDR3 totals 16 residues. Germline V gives CDR1 MNHNY, CDR2 SVGAGI (reference sequence). The chain's CDR3 is CASSSLVAGSYNEQFF. The CDR3 DNA sequence: TGTGCCAGCAGTTCCCTTGTAGCGGGGTCTTACAATGAGCAGTTCTTC.

This clonotype was detected ten times or more. The V gene is TRBV12-3 or TRBV12-4, the J gene TRBJ2-1, with TRBD2 matching over 13 bases. Losses at the gene ends were 3 bases for V and 4 bases for J; bases not matched to a gene: 15. CDR3 length equals 20 residues. The CDR3 sequence is CASSFSGLAGAPGFYNEQFF. The CDR3 DNA sequence: TGTGCCAGCAGTTTCTCAGGACTAGCGGGAGCCCCAGGTTTTTACAATGAGCAGTTCTTC.